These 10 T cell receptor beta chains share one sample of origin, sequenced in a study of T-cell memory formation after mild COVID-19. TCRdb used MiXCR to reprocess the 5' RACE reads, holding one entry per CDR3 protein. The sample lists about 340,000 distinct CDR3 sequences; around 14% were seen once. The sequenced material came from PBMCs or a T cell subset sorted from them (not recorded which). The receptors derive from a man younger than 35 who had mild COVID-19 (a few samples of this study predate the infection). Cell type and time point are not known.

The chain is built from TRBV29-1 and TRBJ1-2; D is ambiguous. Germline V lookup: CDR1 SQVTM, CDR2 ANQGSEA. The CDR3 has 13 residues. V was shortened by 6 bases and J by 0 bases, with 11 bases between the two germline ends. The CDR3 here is CSVTAPANYGYTF. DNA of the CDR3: TGCAGCGTCACAGCACCAGCTAACTATGGCTACACCTTC.

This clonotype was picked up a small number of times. For the CDR3, the DNA is TGTGCCATCAGCCTGGACAGGCGACTGCAGTATTTT. This sequence encodes CAISLDRRLQYF. The gene calls are TRBV10-3 and TRBJ2-3; TRBD1 agrees at 7 bases. Germline assignment: CDR1 ENHRY and CDR2 SYGVKD. J lost 11 bases, V lost 6 bases, and 8 bases had no gene match. CDR3 length: 12 residues.

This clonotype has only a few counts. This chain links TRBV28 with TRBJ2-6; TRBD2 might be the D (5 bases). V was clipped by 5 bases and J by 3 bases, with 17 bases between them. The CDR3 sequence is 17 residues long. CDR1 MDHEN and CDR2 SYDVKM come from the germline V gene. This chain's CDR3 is CASSLGRHGVGANVLTF. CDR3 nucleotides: TGTGCCAGCAGTCTCGGTCGGCACGGGGTTGGGGCCAACGTCCTGACTTTC.

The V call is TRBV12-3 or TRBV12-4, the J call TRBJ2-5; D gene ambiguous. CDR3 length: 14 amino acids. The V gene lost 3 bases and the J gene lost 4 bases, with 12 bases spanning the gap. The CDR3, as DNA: TGTGCCAGCAGTTTGTTAGCCGTGTTAGAGACCCAGTACTTC. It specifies CASSLLAVLETQYF.

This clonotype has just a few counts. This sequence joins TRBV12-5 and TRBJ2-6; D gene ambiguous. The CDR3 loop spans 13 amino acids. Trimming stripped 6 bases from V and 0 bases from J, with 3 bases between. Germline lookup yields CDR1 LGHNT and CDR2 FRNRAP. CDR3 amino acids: CASGTSGANVLTF. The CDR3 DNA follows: TGTGCTAGTGGCACCTCTGGGGCCAACGTCCTGACTTTC.

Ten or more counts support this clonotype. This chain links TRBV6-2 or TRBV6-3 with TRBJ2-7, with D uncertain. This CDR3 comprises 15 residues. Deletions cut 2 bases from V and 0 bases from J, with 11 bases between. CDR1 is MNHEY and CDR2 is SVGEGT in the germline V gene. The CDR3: CASSYPPGTSYEQYF. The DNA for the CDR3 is TGTGCCAGCAGTTACCCCCCCGGTACCTCCTACGAGCAGTACTTC.

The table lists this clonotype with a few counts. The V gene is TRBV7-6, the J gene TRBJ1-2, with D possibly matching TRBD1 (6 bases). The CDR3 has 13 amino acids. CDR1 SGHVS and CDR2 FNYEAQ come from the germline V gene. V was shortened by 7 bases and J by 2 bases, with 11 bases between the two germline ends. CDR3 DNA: TGTGCCAGCACCCCGGACAGAAACTATGGCTACACCTTC. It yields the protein CASTPDRNYGYTF.

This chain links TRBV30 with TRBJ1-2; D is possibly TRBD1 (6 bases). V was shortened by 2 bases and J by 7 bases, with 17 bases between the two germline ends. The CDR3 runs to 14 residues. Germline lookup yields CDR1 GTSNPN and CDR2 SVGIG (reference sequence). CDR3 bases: TGTGCCTGGAGTTCCTACAGGGAGGATGGTGGCTACACCTTC. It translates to CAWSSYREDGGYTF.

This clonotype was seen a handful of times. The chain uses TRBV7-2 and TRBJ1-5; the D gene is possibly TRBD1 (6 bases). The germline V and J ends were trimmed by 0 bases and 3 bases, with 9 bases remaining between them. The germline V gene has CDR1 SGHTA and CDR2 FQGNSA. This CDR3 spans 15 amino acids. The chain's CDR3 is CASSLASGDNQPQHF. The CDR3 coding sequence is TGTGCCAGCAGCTTAGCTTCAGGGGACAATCAGCCCCAGCATTTT.

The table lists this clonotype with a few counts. The CDR3 DNA sequence: TGTGCCAGCAGTTATTCACCGGGACTAGGGCAGACCCAGTACTTC. It translates to CASSYSPGLGQTQYF. The chain uses TRBV6-5 and TRBJ2-5; 8 bases line up with TRBD2. Germline CDR1 and CDR2: MNHEY and SVGAGI. This CDR3 region has 15 residues. The V and J ends lost 3 bases and 6 bases, in that order; junction bases with no gene match: 9.